Shown below are 5 T cell receptor beta chains from a single sample sequenced in a study of T cell responses to AZD1222 COVID-19 vaccine. Generated by immunoSEQ multiplex PCR, the TCRdb table keeps only in-frame clones and is missing some. The data contain 190,000 or so clones, 85% to 95% of them seen just once; the ten biggest clones take up roughly 1%. The sequenced sample was peripheral blood, obtained 28 days after the second AZD1222 dose. The receptor set was obtained from an adult who received the AZD1222 COVID-19 vaccine.

Concerning this clone: Other DNA sequences in the sample encode the same CDR3. This chain uses TRBV11-2 with TRBJ2-1; D possibly uses TRBD1 or TRBD2 (5 bases each). V lost 6 bases and J 9 bases, leaving 27 bases between the germline ends. Germline values: CDR1 SGHAT, CDR2 FQNNGV. The CDR3 has 17 residues. CDR3 sequence (DNA): TGTGCCAGCAGTTTGACTCGGACTCCCCGAACAGGTTTTGAGCAGTTCTTC. It codes for CASSLTRTPRTGFEQFF.

The chain is built from TRBV5-1 and TRBJ1-3; no clear D gene. V lost 4 bases, J lost 3 bases, and 11 bases lay in between. Germline V gene data show CDR1 as SGHRS and CDR2 as YFSETQ. This CDR3 region has 14 residues. CDR3 sequence: CASSPTLIGNTIYF. Written as DNA, the CDR3 is TGCGCCAGCAGCCCCACCCTGATTGGAAACACCATATATTTT.

The rearrangement links TRBV6-5 to TRBJ2-3; 7 nucleotides agree with TRBD2. The germline gives CDR1 MNHEY, CDR2 SVGAGI. The CDR3 has 16 residues. V shed 4 bases, J shed 9 bases, and the junction held 16 bases outside the gene matches. Written as DNA, the CDR3 is TGTGCCAGCAGTTTCCATCCAAGCGGGGCGGCGGAAACGCAGTATTTT. It translates to CASSFHPSGAAETQYF.

The rearrangement uses TRBV24-1 and TRBJ1-1; D is perhaps TRBD1 (5 bases). Per the germline V gene, CDR1 is KGHDR and CDR2 is SFDVKD. V shed 4 bases and J shed 10 bases, with 15 bases lying between them. The CDR3 sequence is 13 residues long. The CDR3 nucleotides read TGTGCCACCAGTGAAGACGGACGGAGGGGAGCTTTCTTT. Protein product: CATSEDGRRGAFF.

This chain's CDR3 is CASSREGGQRYEQYF. For the CDR3, the DNA is TGTGCCAGCAGTAGGGAGGGGGGACAGAGATACGAGCAGTACTTC. V usage is TRBV6-5 and J usage is TRBJ2-7; D may correspond to TRBD1 or TRBD2 (7 bases each). The ends were cut back, 5 bases at V and 4 bases at J, with 18 bases in the middle. The CDR3 is made up of 15 amino acids. Germline V gene sequence: CDR1 MNHEY, CDR2 SVGAGI.